This entry lists 17 T cell receptor beta chains sequenced from one sample in a study of cytomegalovirus exposure and HLA in healthy donors. Vbeta (60) and Jbeta (13) primers were used in the PCR. The table came from immunoSEQ multiplex PCR; TCRdb's copy has only in-frame clones and leaves some out. This table holds fewer than 250,000 clones, about 77% found once. Sequencing was done on a sample of PBMCs. The receptors stem from a woman aged 25-40 years in good health and CMV-seropositive.

This chain connects TRBV28 to TRBJ2-3; 8 positions agree with TRBD1. V dropped 4 bases and J dropped 3; count of bases not matched to a gene: 6. The CDR3 extends over 15 amino acids. CDR1 MDHEN and CDR2 SYDVKM come from the germline V gene. The CDR3 loop reads CASSSETGVTDTQYF. CDR3 DNA: TGTGCCAGCAGTTCTGAGACAGGGGTAACAGATACGCAGTATTTT.

The count of this clone is one. V and J are TRBV4-2 and TRBJ2-5, with D perhaps matching TRBD2 (6 bases). The CDR3 runs 15 residues. Trimming shortened V by 3 bases and J by 0 bases, and 11 bases separated the two germline ends. Germline CDR1 is LGHNA and CDR2 is YNFKEQ. CDR3 amino acids: CASSQGTPNQETQYF. CDR3 nucleotides: TGTGCCAGCAGCCAGGGGACTCCGAACCAAGAGACCCAGTACTTC.

This clone was observed a few times. CDR3 DNA sequence: TGCGCCAGCAGCTCCCAGACAGGGGGGCAAGAGACCCAGTACTTC. Amino acids: CASSSQTGGQETQYF. This sequence joins TRBV5-1 and TRBJ2-5; 9 positions agree with TRBD1. With V trimmed by 3 bases and J by 2 bases, 5 bases remained unmatched. Germline CDR1 is SGHRS and CDR2 is YFSETQ. The CDR3 has 15 residues.

This clone was picked up one time. The chain recombines TRBV29-1 with TRBJ2-5; D call uncertain. TRBJ2-7 matches the DNA end more closely, so the J call is doubtful. This CDR3 comprises 12 residues. CDR1 and CDR2 from the germline V gene are SQVTM and ANQGSEA. The CDR3 DNA sequence: TGCAGCGTTGTCAGCAGAAACTACGAGCAGTACTTC. It yields the protein CSVVSRNYEQYF.

V gene TRBV2 combines with J gene TRBJ2-2; 13 positions agree with TRBD2. Germline-derived CDR1 and CDR2 are SNHLY and FYNNEI. J was trimmed by 8 bases and V by 6 bases; bases with no gene match: 3. The CDR3 loop spans 14 amino acids. CDR3 sequence (DNA): TGTGCCAGCAGGGGGACTAGCGGGATTGGGGAGCTGTTTTTT. Its translation: CASRGTSGIGELFF.

The chain has TRBV7-9 and TRBJ2-2; D might be TRBD1 (5 bases). Trimming took off 6 bases at V and 0 bases at J, with 11 bases between the two ends. The CDR3 contains 15 residues. CDR1 and CDR2 (germline): SEHNR, FQNEAQ (reference sequence). The CDR3 bases are TGTGCCAGCAGTTCTCAGGGCTCGAACACCGGGGAGCTGTTTTTT. Protein: CASSSQGSNTGELFF.

The chain recombines TRBV27 with TRBJ2-3, with D unresolved. V was shortened by 6 bases and J by 2 bases, with 3 bases between the two germline ends. Germline V lookup: CDR1 MNHEY, CDR2 SMNVEV (reference sequence). The CDR3 consists of 11 residues. CDR3 coding DNA: TGTGCCAGCAGGTACACAGATACGCAGTATTTT. Amino acid sequence: CASRYTDTQYF.

The rearrangement uses TRBV7-2 and TRBJ2-7, with D possibly matching TRBD2 (6 bases). V was trimmed by 5 bases and J by 3 bases, leaving 8 bases between them. Looked up from germline, CDR1 is SGHTA and CDR2 is FQGNSA. This CDR3 contains 12 residues. In DNA, the CDR3 is TGTGCCAGCAGCATGGGACTCTACGAGCAGTACTTC. This translates into CASSMGLYEQYF. The full variable domain, with the rest looked up from reference TRBV7-2 and TRBJ2-7, is GAGVSQSPSNKVTEKGKDVELRCDPISGHTALYWYRQSLGQGLEFLIYFQGNSAPDKSGLPSDRFSAERTGGSVSTLTIQRTQQEDSAVYLCASSMGLYEQYFGPGTRLTVT.

This clone has just a few counts. The genes are TRBV18 and TRBJ1-1, with D uncertain. CDR1 is KGHSH and CDR2 is LQKENI in the germline V gene. The germline V and J ends were trimmed by 6 bases and 4 bases, with 12 bases remaining between them. The CDR3 totals 13 residues. The CDR3 DNA reads TGTGCCAGCTCGCAAGACATGACCACTGAAGCTTTCTTT. Translated, it gives CASSQDMTTEAFF.

Only one count was recorded for this clone. The J gene is TRBJ1-6, the V gene TRBV9, with 9 bases matching TRBD1. Germline-derived CDR1 and CDR2 are SGDLS and YYNGEE. The CDR3 spans 14 residues. V shed 4 bases, J shed 7 bases, and the junction held 3 bases outside the gene matches. Written as DNA, the CDR3 is TGTGCCAGCAGCCTCGGGACAGGGAATTCACCCCTCCACTTT. This sequence encodes CASSLGTGNSPLHF.

Only one count was recorded for this clone. This chain links TRBV27 with TRBJ2-3, with 10 bases that match TRBD2. CDR3 size: 16 residues. Unmatched junction bases numbered 5, after V lost 3 bases and J lost 2 bases. Germline V lookup: CDR1 MNHEY, CDR2 SMNVEV (reference sequence). CDR3 sequence (DNA): TGTGCCAGCAGTTTGGCTAGCGGGAGTCCCACAGATACGCAGTATTTT. This sequence encodes CASSLASGSPTDTQYF.

J is TRBJ1-1 and V is TRBV15; possible D gene TRBD1, 6 bases. The germline V gene encodes CDR1 LNHNV and CDR2 YYDKDF (reference sequence). The CDR3 has 14 amino acids. Deletions cut 9 bases from V and 0 bases from J, with 14 bases between. For the CDR3, the DNA is TGTGCCACAGCACTCGACAGGTTGAACACTGAAGCTTTCTTT. Its translation is CATALDRLNTEAFF.

This chain uses TRBV5-6 with TRBJ2-1, with 8 bases matching TRBD2. Germline loops: CDR1 SGHDT, CDR2 YYEEEE. With 2 bases clipped from V and 2 bases from J, the junction kept 9 bases outside the gene matches. The CDR3 covers 17 residues. This CDR3 is CASSFERAGGTYNEQFF. CDR3 sequence (DNA): TGTGCCAGCAGCTTTGAGAGGGCGGGGGGAACCTACAATGAGCAGTTCTTC.

This clone came up a few times. The V and J genes are TRBV30 and TRBJ1-6; no firm D call. V was trimmed by 0 bases and J by 1 base, leaving 7 bases between them. CDR1 and CDR2 (germline): GTSNPN, SVGIG (reference sequence). The CDR3 covers 15 residues. The CDR3 sequence: CAWSVGESYNSPLHF. CDR3 sequence (DNA): TGTGCCTGGAGTGTCGGGGAATCCTATAATTCACCCCTCCACTTT.

CDR3 amino acids: CASSTIYTLAETGGELFF. CDR3 sequence (DNA): TGTGCCAGTAGTACCATCTATACCTTAGCGGAGACGGGCGGGGAGCTGTTTTTT. The chain links TRBV19 to TRBJ2-2; D might be TRBD2 (6 bases). The ends were cut back, 4 bases at V and 7 bases at J, with 25 bases in the middle. The CDR3 covers 18 residues. Germline lookup yields CDR1 LNHDA and CDR2 SQIVND (reference sequence). Full variable domain (remainder filled in from reference TRBV19 and TRBJ2-2): DGGITQSPKYLFRKEGQNVTLSCEQNLNHDAMYWYRQDPGQGLRLIYYSQIVNDFQKGDIAEGYSVSREKKESFPLTVTSAQKNPTAFYLCASSTIYTLAETGGELFFGEGSRLTVL.

This chain uses TRBV11-2 with TRBJ2-7, with unresolved D. Germline CDR1 reads SGHAT; CDR2 reads FQNNGV. CDR3 length equals 11 residues. V was pared by 4 bases and J by 9 bases, with 10 bases between. CDR3 protein: CASSSGIGQYF. Here the CDR3 DNA reads TGTGCCAGCAGCTCCGGTATTGGGCAGTACTTC.

The chain uses TRBV27 and TRBJ1-2; TRBD1 might be the D (6 bases). From germline, CDR1 is MNHEY and CDR2 SMNVEV (reference sequence). The CDR3 has 13 residues. The V gene lost 4 bases and the J gene lost 4 bases, with 10 bases spanning the gap. The CDR3 reads CASSYTGFYGYTF. The CDR3 coding sequence is TGTGCCAGCAGTTATACAGGGTTCTATGGCTACACCTTC.